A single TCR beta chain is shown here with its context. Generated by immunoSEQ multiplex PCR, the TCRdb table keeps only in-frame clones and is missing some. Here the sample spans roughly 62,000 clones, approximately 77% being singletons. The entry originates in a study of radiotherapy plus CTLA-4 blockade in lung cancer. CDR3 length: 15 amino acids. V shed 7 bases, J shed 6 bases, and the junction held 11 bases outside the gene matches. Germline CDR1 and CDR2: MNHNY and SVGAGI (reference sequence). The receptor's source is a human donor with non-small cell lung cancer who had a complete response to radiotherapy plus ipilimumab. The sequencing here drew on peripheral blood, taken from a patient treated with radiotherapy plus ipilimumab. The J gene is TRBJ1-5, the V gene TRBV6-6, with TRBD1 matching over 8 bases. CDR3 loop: CASNQGAVVGQPQHF. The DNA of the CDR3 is TGTGCCAGCAACCAGGGGGCGGTGGTGGGTCAGCCCCAGCATTTT.